The 21 T cell receptor beta chains reported below all come from one sample, sequenced in a study of HIV-infected patients and healthy controls. TCRdb fed the 5' RACE reads into MiXCR, producing one record per CDR3 protein. The table includes tens of thousands of distinct CDR3 sequences, approximately 16% detected once. The sample consisted of CD4+ T cells from blood. Source of these receptors: a human donor in good health.

The table lists this clonotype with a few counts. This sequence joins TRBV7-3 and TRBJ2-1; TRBD2 aligns across 8 bases. The V and J ends lost 1 base and 7 bases, in that order; junction bases with no gene match: 6. The germline V gene encodes CDR1 SGHTA and CDR2 FQGTGA. CDR3 length: 15 amino acids. CDR3 nucleotide sequence: TGTGCCAGCAGCTTAAGGGTAGCGGGGACAAATGAGCAGTTCTTC. This sequence encodes CASSLRVAGTNEQFF. The variable domain in full, completed from reference TRBV7-3 and TRBJ2-1, reads GAGVSQTPSNKVTEKGKYVELRCDPISGHTALYWYRQSLGQGPEFLIYFQGTGAADDSGLPNDRFFAVRPEGSVSTLKIQRTERGDSAVYLCASSLRVAGTNEQFFGPGTRLTVL.

By proportion, this clonotype is medium-sized. CDR3 in DNA: TGTGCCAGCAGTTTCCAGGGTGCGACTGAAGCTTTCTTT. Translation gives CASSFQGATEAFF. The V gene is TRBV6-2 or TRBV6-3, the J gene TRBJ1-1; a weak D match, TRBD1 (5 bases). The V and J ends lost 4 bases and 5 bases respectively, with 11 bases between them. From germline, CDR1 is MNHEY and CDR2 SVGEGT. This CDR3 contains 13 residues.

This chain connects TRBV3-1 to TRBJ1-4; 9 bases agree with TRBD1. The CDR3 is 16 amino acids. Germline CDR1 is LGHDT and CDR2 is YNNKEL (reference sequence). V gave up 4 bases and J gave up 4 bases; unmatched junction bases: 7. CDR3 bases: TGTGCCAGCAGCCTCACGACAGGGGGATTTAATGAAAAACTGTTTTTT. This translates into CASSLTTGGFNEKLFF.

The J gene is TRBJ2-7, the V gene TRBV3-1; 10 bases fit TRBD2. Looked up from germline, CDR1 is LGHDT and CDR2 is YNNKEL (reference sequence). J gave up 6 bases and V 6 bases, and 5 bases lay outside the gene matches. CDR3 length: 13 amino acids. This CDR3 reads CASRGSGRSEQYF. CDR3 sequence (DNA): TGTGCCAGCAGGGGTAGCGGGAGGAGCGAGCAGTACTTC.

This clonotype was counted at least ten times. The chain employs TRBV7-3 and TRBJ2-1; D is unclear. V was pared by 3 bases and J by 7 bases, with 10 bases between. In germline, CDR1 is SGHTA, CDR2 FQGTGA. CDR3 size: 13 residues. CDR3 DNA: TGTGCCAGCAGCTTGGGCGGAAGGAATGAGCAGTTCTTC. Protein: CASSLGGRNEQFF.

This clonotype was counted a few times. The rearrangement joins TRBV18 to TRBJ1-4; D gene ambiguous. This CDR3 has 15 amino acids. Germline V lookup: CDR1 KGHSH, CDR2 LQKENI. V was clipped by 10 bases and J by 0 bases, with 15 bases between them. The CDR3 bases are TGTGCCACCCGCAGTCCCGTTGCAACTAATGAAAAACTGTTTTTT. This encodes CATRSPVATNEKLFF.

The sample holds many counts of this clonotype. The chain couples TRBV11-2 to TRBJ2-7; 10 nucleotides line up with TRBD2. CDR3 length: 12 amino acids. Losses at the gene ends were 7 bases for V and 6 bases for J; bases not matched to a gene: 3. The germline gives CDR1 SGHAT, CDR2 FQNNGV. DNA for the CDR3: TGTGCCAGCAAACTAGCGGGACCCGAGCAGTACTTC. Its translation is CASKLAGPEQYF.

This clonotype was seen more than once but under ten times. The rearrangement joins TRBV19 to TRBJ1-1; unclear D gene. V dropped 5 bases and J dropped 1 base, with 17 bases sitting between them. CDR1 and CDR2 from the germline V gene are LNHDA and SQIVND (reference sequence). This CDR3 comprises 16 residues. This CDR3 is CASSHFGVGPNTEAFF. In DNA form, the CDR3 reads TGTGCCAGTAGTCACTTCGGGGTCGGCCCGAACACTGAAGCTTTCTTT.

The genes are TRBV7-8 and TRBJ2-1; 9 bases agree with TRBD2. There are 18 residues in the CDR3. The germline V gene has CDR1 SGHVS and CDR2 FQNEAQ. V lost 1 base and J lost 6; bases outside the gene matches: 13. The CDR3 sequence is CASSLVAASGILSNEQFF. Here the CDR3 DNA reads TGTGCCAGCAGCTTAGTGGCAGCTAGCGGGATTCTTAGCAATGAGCAGTTCTTC.

The table lists this clonotype with many counts. The rearrangement uses TRBV6-6 and TRBJ1-2; 10 nucleotides agree with TRBD1. Germline loops: CDR1 MNHNY, CDR2 SVGAGI (reference sequence). This CDR3 is built from 13 residues. V shed 4 bases, J shed 7 bases, and the junction held 3 bases outside the gene matches. The CDR3 protein is CASSSTGGFGYTF. In DNA form, the CDR3 reads TGTGCCAGCAGTTCGACAGGGGGCTTTGGCTACACCTTC.

This chain links TRBV6-2 or TRBV6-3 with TRBJ2-1, with 11 nucleotides matching TRBD2. The germline V gene has CDR1 MNHEY and CDR2 SVGEGT. This CDR3 comprises 18 residues. The V segment lost 4 bases and the J segment 5 bases; nucleotides outside the gene matches: 13. In DNA, the CDR3 is TGTGCCAGCAGTTCAGTACTAGCGGGGGTATTGAGACACAATGAGCAGTTCTTC. Protein product: CASSSVLAGVLRHNEQFF.

The J gene is TRBJ2-2, the V gene TRBV2; maybe TRBD1 (5 bases). The CDR3 is 16 amino acids. Per the germline V gene, CDR1 is SNHLY and CDR2 is FYNNEI. The V end was cut by 1 base, the J end by 5 bases, with 14 bases between. The CDR3: CASSEESGRVTGELFF. CDR3 nucleotides: TGTGCCAGCAGTGAAGAGTCAGGGCGAGTTACCGGGGAGCTGTTTTTT.

The chain employs TRBV18 and TRBJ1-1, with D possibly matching TRBD1 (5 bases). Germline assignment: CDR1 KGHSH and CDR2 LQKENI. This CDR3 is built from 13 residues. Trimming took 7 bases from V and 1 from J, leaving 10 bases between them. The CDR3 DNA reads TGTGCCAGCTTCAGAGGGGAGAACACTGAAGCTTTCTTT. This gives the protein CASFRGENTEAFF.

This chain links TRBV6-2 or TRBV6-3 with TRBJ2-7, with 11 nucleotides matching TRBD2. The length of the CDR3 is 16 residues. Germline CDR1 is MNHEY and CDR2 is SVGEGT. Trimming removed 4 bases from V and 1 base from J; junction bases left unmatched: 6. CDR3 sequence (DNA): TGTGCCAGCAGTTTTGGACTAGCGGGCGGATCCTACGAGCAGTACTTC. Translated, it gives CASSFGLAGGSYEQYF.

This chain connects TRBV7-9 to TRBJ2-3, with a weak D call TRBD2 (5 bases). V was trimmed by 5 bases and J by 0 bases, leaving 12 bases between them. This CDR3 has 15 amino acids. From germline, CDR1 is SEHNR and CDR2 FQNEAQ (reference sequence). The DNA for the CDR3 is TGTGCCAGCAGCCCCGAGCGGACTAGCACAGATACGCAGTATTTT. This encodes CASSPERTSTDTQYF.

The sample holds many counts of this clonotype. This chain connects TRBV6-2 or TRBV6-3 to TRBJ1-4, with D unclear. V shed 6 bases and J shed 4 bases, with 3 bases lying between them. The CDR3 spans 11 residues. Germline loops: CDR1 MNHEY, CDR2 SVGEGT. The CDR3 bases are TGTGCCAGCAGGATTAATGAAAAACTGTTTTTT. Amino acids: CASRINEKLFF.

The chain combines TRBV7-6 with TRBJ1-1, with 9 bases fitting TRBD1. With 2 bases clipped from V and 5 bases from J, the junction kept 9 bases outside the gene matches. The CDR3 is 16 amino acids. The germline V gene has CDR1 SGHVS and CDR2 FNYEAQ. In DNA form, the CDR3 reads TGTGCCAGCAGCTTACTTACAGGGGGCGGATGGACTGAAGCTTTCTTT. This sequence encodes CASSLLTGGGWTEAFF.

This clonotype was seen more than once but under ten times. The gene calls are TRBV6-2 or TRBV6-3 and TRBJ1-1; D ambiguous. V was clipped by 6 bases and J by 3 bases, with 8 bases between them. Germline CDR1 reads MNHEY; CDR2 reads SVGEGT. CDR3 length: 12 amino acids. The DNA of the CDR3 is TGTGCCAGCAGCAAGACCTACACTGAAGCTTTCTTT. This codes for CASSKTYTEAFF.

The V gene is TRBV12-3 or TRBV12-4, the J gene TRBJ1-5; D ambiguous. V was pared by 2 bases and J by 4 bases, with 12 bases between. This CDR3 comprises 15 residues. CDR3 in DNA: TGTGCCAGCAGTTTACGCAGCCTTCTTAATCAGCCCCAGCATTTT. This encodes CASSLRSLLNQPQHF.

The table lists this clonotype with many counts. DNA of the CDR3: TGTGCCAGCAGCTTAGGCGGGAGCCGCTCCTACGAGCAGTACTTC. It translates to CASSLGGSRSYEQYF. The chain combines TRBV11-2 with TRBJ2-7; 7 bases are shared with TRBD2. Unmatched junction bases numbered 3, after V lost 1 base and J lost 0 bases. Germline V gives CDR1 SGHAT, CDR2 FQNNGV. The CDR3 spans 15 residues.

This clonotype was detected a few times. J is TRBJ1-4 and V is TRBV7-2; TRBD1 might be the D (5 bases). V lost 0 bases, J lost 0 bases, and 11 bases lay in between. CDR1 is SGHTA, CDR2 FQGNSA, per germline. CDR3 length: 17 amino acids. The CDR3 protein is CASSLAGREATNEKLFF. The DNA for the CDR3 is TGTGCCAGCAGCTTAGCGGGCAGGGAAGCAACTAATGAAAAACTGTTTTTT.